This T cell receptor beta chain emerged from a study of shared clonotypes between healthy human individuals. Sequencing used immunoSEQ multiplex PCR; TCRdb keeps in-frame clones, though not all of them. Here the sample spans about a million clones, around 76% being singletons. J lost 10 bases, V lost 4 bases, and 8 bases had no gene match. This CDR3 comprises 13 residues. Germline loops: CDR1 SGHDT, CDR2 YYEEEE. The receptor was derived from a man aged 18 to 29 in good health. The V gene is TRBV5-6, the J gene TRBJ2-1, with 7 bases aligning to TRBD1. Sequencing was carried out using memory CD4+ T cells sorted from blood. Stated subset: CD45RA-negative fraction. The CDR3 coding sequence is TGTGCCAGCAGCAGGATGACAGGGTTCGAGCAGTTCTTC. This codes for CASSRMTGFEQFF.